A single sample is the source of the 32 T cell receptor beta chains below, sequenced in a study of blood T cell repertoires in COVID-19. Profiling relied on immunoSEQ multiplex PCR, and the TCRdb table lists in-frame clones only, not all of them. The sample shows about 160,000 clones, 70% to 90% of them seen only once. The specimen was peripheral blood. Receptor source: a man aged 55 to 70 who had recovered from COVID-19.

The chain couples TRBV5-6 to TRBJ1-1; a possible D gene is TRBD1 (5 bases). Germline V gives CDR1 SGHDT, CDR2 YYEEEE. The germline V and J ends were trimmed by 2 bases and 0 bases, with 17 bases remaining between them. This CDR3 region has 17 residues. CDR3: CASSFQGRGRLNTEAFF. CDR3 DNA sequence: TGTGCCAGCAGCTTTCAGGGAAGAGGGAGGTTGAACACTGAAGCTTTCTTT.

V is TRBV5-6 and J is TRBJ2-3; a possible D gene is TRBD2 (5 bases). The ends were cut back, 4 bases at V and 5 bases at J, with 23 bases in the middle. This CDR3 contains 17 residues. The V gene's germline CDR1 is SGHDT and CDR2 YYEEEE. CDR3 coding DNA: TGTGCCAGCAGCCCCGGCCCGCCTCTGCGGAGCGGAGATACGCAGTATTTT. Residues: CASSPGPPLRSGDTQYF.

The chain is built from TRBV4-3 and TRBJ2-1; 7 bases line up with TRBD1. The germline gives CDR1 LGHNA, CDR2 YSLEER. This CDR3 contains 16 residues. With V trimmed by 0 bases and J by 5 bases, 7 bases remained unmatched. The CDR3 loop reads CASSQDVQGIHNEQFF. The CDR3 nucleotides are TGCGCCAGCAGCCAAGATGTACAGGGGATACACAATGAGCAGTTCTTC.

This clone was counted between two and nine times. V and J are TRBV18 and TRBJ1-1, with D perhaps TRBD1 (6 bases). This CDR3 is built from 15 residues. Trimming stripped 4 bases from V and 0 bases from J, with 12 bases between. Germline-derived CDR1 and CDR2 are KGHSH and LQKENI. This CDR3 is CASSQQGTMNTEAFF. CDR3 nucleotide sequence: TGTGCCAGCTCACAACAGGGCACTATGAACACTGAAGCTTTCTTT.

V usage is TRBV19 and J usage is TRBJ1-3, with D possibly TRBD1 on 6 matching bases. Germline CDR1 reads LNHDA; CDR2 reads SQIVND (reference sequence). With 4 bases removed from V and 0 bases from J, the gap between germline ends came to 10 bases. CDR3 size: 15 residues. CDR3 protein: CASSTTGNSGNTIYF. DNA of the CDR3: TGTGCCAGTAGTACCACAGGGAACTCTGGAAACACCATATATTTT.

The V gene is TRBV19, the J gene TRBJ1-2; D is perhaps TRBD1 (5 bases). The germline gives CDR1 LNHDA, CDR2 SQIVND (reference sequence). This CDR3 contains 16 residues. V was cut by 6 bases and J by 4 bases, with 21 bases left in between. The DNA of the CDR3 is TGTGCCAGTAGCAGCAGCCTCAACCCAGGGCCCTATGGCTACACCTTC. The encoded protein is CASSSSLNPGPYGYTF.

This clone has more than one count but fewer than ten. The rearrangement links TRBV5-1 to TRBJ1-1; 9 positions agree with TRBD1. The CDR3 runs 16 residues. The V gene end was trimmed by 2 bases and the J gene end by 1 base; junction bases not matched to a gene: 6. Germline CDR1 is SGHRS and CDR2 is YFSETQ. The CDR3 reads CASSLRQGGRNTEAFF. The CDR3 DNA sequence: TGCGCCAGCAGCTTAAGACAGGGGGGGAGGAACACTGAAGCTTTCTTT.

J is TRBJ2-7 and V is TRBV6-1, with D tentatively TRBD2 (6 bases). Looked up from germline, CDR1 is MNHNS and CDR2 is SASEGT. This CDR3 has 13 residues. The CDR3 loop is CVTADGEAYEQYF. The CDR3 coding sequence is TGTGTCACAGCAGACGGGGAGGCTTACGAGCAGTACTTC.

The CDR3: CAISGGDPYPSYEQYF. DNA of the CDR3: TGTGCCATCAGTGGGGGGGACCCTTACCCCTCCTACGAGCAGTACTTC. V gene TRBV10-3 combines with J gene TRBJ2-7; maybe TRBD2 (6 bases). CDR3 length: 16 residues. Germline V gene data show CDR1 as ENHRY and CDR2 as SYGVKD. Trimming cost V 4 bases and J 0 bases, with 16 bases left between them.

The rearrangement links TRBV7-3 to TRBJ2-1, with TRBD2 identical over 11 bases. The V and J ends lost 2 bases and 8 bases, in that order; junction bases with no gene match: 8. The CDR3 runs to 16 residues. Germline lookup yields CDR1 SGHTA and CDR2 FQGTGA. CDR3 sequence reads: CASSLQPSGGFDEQFF. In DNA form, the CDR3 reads TGTGCCAGCAGCTTACAACCTAGCGGGGGGTTCGATGAGCAGTTCTTC.

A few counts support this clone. The CDR3 DNA is TGCGCCAGCAGCTTGGTGGGACAGGGAGGTACCTTC. It yields the protein CASSLVGQGGTF. The chain has TRBV5-1 and TRBJ1-2; 9 positions agree with TRBD1. CDR1 and CDR2 (germline): SGHRS, YFSETQ. The CDR3 consists of 12 residues. With 0 bases clipped from V and 14 bases from J, the junction kept 5 bases outside the gene matches.

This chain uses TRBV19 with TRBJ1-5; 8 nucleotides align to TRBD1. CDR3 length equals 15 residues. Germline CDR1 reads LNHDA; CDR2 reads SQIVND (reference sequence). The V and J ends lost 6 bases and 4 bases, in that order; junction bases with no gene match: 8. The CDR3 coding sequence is TGTGCCAGTAGCCTTGACAGGGGACTAAATCAGCCCCAGCATTTT. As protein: CASSLDRGLNQPQHF.

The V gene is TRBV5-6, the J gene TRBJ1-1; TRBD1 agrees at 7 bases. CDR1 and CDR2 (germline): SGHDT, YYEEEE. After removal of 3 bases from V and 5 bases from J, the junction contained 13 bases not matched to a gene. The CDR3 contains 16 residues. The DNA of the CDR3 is TGTGCCAGCAGCTGGGGATCTGGGACAGAACGAACTGAAGCTTTCTTT. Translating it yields CASSWGSGTERTEAFF. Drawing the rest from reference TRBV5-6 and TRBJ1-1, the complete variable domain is DAGVTQSPTHLIKTRGQQVTLRCSPKSGHDTVSWYQQALGQGPQFIFQYYEEEERQRGNFPDRFSGHQFPNYSSELNVNALLLGDSALYLCASSWGSGTERTEAFFGQGTRLTVV.

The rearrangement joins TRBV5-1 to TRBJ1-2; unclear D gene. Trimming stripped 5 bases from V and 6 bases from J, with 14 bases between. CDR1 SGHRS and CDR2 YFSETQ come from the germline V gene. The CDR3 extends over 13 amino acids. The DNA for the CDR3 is TGCGCCAGCAGTCCTAGAAACGTGGATGGCTACACCTTC. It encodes CASSPRNVDGYTF.

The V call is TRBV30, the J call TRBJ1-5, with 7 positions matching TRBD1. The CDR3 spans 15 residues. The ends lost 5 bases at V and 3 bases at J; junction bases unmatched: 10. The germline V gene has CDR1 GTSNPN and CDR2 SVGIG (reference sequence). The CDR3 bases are TGTGCCTGGGTCCCCGGGACAGCTGACAATCAGCCCCAGCATTTT. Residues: CAWVPGTADNQPQHF.

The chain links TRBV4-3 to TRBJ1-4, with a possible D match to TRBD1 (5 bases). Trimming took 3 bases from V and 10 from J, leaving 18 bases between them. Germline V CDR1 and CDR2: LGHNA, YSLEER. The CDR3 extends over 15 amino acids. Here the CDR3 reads CASSQSWGGVRKLFF. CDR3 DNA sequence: TGCGCCAGCAGCCAGAGTTGGGGGGGGGTGAGAAAACTGTTTTTT.

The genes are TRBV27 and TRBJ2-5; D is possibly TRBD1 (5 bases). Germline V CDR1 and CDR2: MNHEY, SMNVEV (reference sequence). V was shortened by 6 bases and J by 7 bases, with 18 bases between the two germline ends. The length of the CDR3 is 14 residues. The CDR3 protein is CASRAPQGEGTQYF. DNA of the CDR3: TGTGCCAGCAGAGCCCCCCAAGGGGAAGGGACCCAGTACTTC.

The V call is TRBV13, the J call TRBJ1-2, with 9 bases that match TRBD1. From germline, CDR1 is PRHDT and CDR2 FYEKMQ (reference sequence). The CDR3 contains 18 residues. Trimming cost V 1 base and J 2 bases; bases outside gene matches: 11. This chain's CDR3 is CASSLAGQGSGPNYGYTF. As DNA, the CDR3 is TGTGCCAGCAGCTTAGCGGGACAGGGTTCAGGCCCGAACTATGGCTACACCTTC.

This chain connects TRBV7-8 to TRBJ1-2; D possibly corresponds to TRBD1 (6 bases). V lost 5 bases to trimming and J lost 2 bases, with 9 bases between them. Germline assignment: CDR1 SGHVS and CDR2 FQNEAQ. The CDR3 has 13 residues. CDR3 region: CASSKDRNYGYTF. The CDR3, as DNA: TGTGCCAGCAGCAAAGACAGGAACTATGGCTACACCTTC.

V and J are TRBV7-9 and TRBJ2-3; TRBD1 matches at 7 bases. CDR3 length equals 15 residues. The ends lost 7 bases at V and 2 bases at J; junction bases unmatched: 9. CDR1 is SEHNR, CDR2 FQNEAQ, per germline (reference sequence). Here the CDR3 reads CASKGDRAYTDTQYF. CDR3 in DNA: TGTGCCAGCAAAGGTGACAGGGCCTACACAGATACGCAGTATTTT.

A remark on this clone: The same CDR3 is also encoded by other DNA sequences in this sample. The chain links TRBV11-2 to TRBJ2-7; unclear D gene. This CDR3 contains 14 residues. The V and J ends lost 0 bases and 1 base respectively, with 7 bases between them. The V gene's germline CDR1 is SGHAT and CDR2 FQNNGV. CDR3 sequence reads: CASSLDPGSYEQYF. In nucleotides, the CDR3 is TGTGCCAGCAGCTTAGATCCAGGTTCCTACGAGCAGTACTTC.

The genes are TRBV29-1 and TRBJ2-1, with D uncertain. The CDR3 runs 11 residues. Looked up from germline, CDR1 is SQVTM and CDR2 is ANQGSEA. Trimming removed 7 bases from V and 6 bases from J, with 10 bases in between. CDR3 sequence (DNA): TGCAGCGAAGCATCGTCCAATGAGCAGTTCTTC. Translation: CSEASSNEQFF.

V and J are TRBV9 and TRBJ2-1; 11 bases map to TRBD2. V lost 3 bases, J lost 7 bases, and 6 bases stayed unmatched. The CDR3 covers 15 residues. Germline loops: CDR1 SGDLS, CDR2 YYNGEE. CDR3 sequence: CASSATSGGKNEQFF. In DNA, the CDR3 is TGTGCCAGCAGCGCAACTAGCGGGGGAAAAAATGAGCAGTTCTTC.

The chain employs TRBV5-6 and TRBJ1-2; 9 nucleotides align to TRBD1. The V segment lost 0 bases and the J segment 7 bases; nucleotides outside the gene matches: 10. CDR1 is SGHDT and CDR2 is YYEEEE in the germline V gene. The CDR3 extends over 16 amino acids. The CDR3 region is CASSLDQGQGVGGYTF. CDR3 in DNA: TGTGCCAGCAGCTTGGATCAGGGACAGGGAGTTGGTGGCTACACCTTC.

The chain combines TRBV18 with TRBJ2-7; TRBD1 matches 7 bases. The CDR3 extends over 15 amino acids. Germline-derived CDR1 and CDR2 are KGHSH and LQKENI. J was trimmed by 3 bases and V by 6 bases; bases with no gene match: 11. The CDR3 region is CASSPESRQGYEQYF. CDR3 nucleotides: TGTGCCAGCTCCCCCGAAAGCCGACAGGGCTACGAGCAGTACTTC.

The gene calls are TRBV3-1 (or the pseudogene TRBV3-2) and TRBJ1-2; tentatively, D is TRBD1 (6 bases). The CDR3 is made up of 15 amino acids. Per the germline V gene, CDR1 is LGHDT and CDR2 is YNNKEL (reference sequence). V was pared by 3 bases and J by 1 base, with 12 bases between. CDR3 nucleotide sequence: TGTGCCAGCAGCCAGGTACAGGGCCATAACTATGGCTACACCTTC. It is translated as CASSQVQGHNYGYTF.

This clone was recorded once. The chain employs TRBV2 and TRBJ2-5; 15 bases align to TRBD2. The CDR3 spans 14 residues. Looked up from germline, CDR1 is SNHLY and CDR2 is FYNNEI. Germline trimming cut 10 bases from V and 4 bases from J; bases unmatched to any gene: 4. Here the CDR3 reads CAMGLAGGGETQYF. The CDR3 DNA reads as TGTGCCATGGGACTAGCGGGGGGTGGAGAGACCCAGTACTTC.

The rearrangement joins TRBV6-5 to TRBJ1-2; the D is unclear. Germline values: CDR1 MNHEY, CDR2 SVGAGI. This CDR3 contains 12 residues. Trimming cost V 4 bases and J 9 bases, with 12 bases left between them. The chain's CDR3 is CASSSSEESYTF. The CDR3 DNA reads TGTGCCAGCAGTTCCAGTGAGGAAAGCTACACCTTC.

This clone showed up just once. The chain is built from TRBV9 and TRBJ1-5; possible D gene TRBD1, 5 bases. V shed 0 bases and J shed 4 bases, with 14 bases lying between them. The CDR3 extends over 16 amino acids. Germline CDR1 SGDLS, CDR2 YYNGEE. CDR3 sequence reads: CASSVGAGFGNQPQHF. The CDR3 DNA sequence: TGTGCCAGCAGCGTAGGGGCAGGGTTTGGTAATCAGCCCCAGCATTTT.

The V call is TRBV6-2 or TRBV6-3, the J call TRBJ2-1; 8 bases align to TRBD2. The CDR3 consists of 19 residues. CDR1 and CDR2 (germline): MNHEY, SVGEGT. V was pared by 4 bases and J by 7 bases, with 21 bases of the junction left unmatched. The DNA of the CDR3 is TGTGCCAGCAGTTTTACCTTACGGGGGGGCGGTGCCACCCAAAATGAGCAGTTCTTC. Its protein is CASSFTLRGGGATQNEQFF.

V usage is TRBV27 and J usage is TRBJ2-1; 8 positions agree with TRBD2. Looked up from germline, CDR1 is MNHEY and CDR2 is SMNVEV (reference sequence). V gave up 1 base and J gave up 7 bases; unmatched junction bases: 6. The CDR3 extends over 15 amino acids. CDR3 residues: CASSLYGGGSNEQFF. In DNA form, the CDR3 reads TGTGCCAGCAGTTTATATGGCGGGGGGAGTAATGAGCAGTTCTTC.

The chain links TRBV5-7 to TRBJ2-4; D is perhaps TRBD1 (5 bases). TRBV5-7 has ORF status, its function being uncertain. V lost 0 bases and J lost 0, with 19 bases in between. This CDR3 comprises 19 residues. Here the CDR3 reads CASSLAVPRQPKAKNIQYF. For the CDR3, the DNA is TGTGCCAGCAGCTTGGCCGTCCCGAGACAGCCGAAAGCCAAAAACATTCAGTACTTC.